This TCR beta chain was captured by sequencing in a study of blood T cell repertoires in COVID-19. Across the whole study: In each case, the material was cDNA or gDNA derived from T cells, B-cell-depleted T cells, or PBMCs.

Some clones are missing from TCRdb's copy, which holds only in-frame ones; the method was immunoSEQ multiplex PCR. The table records 150,000 to 250,000 clones, around 79% of them present only once. This CDR3 has 13 residues. The V gene lost 5 bases and the J gene lost 4 bases, with 14 bases spanning the gap. Germline values: CDR1 GTSNPN, CDR2 SVGIG (reference sequence). The specimen sequenced was peripheral blood. The gene calls are TRBV30 and TRBJ1-2; D not certain. The receptor was isolated from a woman aged 40-49 years with COVID-19, enrolled during active disease. The CDR3, as DNA: TGTGCCTGGGGCTTCCGAGGTGGCTATGGCTACACCTTC. Residues: CAWGFRGGYGYTF.